This TCR beta chain was identified during a study of T-cell reconstitution after alpha-beta-depleted transplantation in children. Overall study results and limits: The high TCRbeta diversity at day 60 in some patients came from surviving recipient T cells and thymic progenitors. Expanded graft clones numbering several hundred reportedly gave rise to alpha-beta T cells about two months after transplant. At the one-year point after transplant, T-cell counts and TCRbeta diversity were found to come mostly from T cells that had been newly produced.

This clonotype was seen many times. Its antigen is not identified. This sample's TCRbeta library carried unique molecular identifier barcodes. TCRdb re-called the PCR reads with MiXCR, one entry per CDR3 protein. The data contain hundreds of thousands of distinct CDR3 sequences, under 30% of them singletons. There are 12 residues in the CDR3. Germline CDR1 is SQVTM and CDR2 is ANQGSEA. V was clipped by 4 bases and J by 6 bases, with 10 bases between them. Here the sequenced sample was PBMCs, mostly from graft donor cells, taken 360 days after TCRalphabeta/CD19-depleted stem cell transplant. The clonotype was recovered from a female patient aged 2 to 10 who had a stem cell transplant for congenital amegakaryocytic thrombocytopenia, so the T cells may come from the graft donor. The chain links TRBV29-1 to TRBJ2-1, with TRBD2 as a possible D gene (6 bases). In DNA, the CDR3 is TGCAGCGTTGCCCAGGGAGGCAATGAGCAGTTCTTC. It specifies CSVAQGGNEQFF.